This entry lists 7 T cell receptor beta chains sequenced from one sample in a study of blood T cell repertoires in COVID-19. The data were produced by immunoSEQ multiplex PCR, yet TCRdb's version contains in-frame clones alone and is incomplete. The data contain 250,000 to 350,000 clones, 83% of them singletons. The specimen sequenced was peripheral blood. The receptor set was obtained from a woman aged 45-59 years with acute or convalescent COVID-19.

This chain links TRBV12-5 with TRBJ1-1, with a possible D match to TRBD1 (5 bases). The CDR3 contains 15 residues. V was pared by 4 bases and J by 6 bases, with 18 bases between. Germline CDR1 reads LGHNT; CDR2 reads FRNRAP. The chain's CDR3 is CASGYGHLQPPEAFF. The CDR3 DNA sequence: TGTGCTAGTGGTTACGGACATCTCCAACCACCTGAAGCTTTCTTT.

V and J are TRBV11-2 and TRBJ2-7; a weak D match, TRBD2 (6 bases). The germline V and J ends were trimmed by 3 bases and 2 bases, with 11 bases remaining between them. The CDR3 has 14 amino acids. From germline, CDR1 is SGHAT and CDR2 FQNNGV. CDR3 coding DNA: TGTGCCAGCAGCTTGGGGCGGGGTACCTACGAGCAGTACTTC. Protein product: CASSLGRGTYEQYF.

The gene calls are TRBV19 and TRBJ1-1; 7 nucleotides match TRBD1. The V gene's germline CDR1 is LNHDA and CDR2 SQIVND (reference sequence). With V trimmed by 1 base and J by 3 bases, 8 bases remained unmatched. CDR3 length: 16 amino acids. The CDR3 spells CASSIGQGGMDTEAFF. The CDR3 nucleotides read TGTGCCAGTAGTATAGGACAGGGTGGGATGGACACTGAAGCTTTCTTT.

CDR3 in amino acids: CATQQRMADTQYF. The CDR3 nucleotides read TGTGCCACCCAGCAGAGGATGGCAGATACGCAGTATTTT. The chain combines TRBV24-1 with TRBJ2-3; no definite D call. The germline CDR1 and CDR2 sequences are KGHDR and SFDVKD. The CDR3 has 13 residues. The V end lost 9 bases, the J end lost 4 bases, and 13 bases lay between the germline ends.

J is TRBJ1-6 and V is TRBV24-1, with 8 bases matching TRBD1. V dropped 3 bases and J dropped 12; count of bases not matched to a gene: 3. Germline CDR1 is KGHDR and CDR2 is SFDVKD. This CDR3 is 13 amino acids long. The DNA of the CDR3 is TGTGCCACCAGTGATGTTACAGGGGGACCCCTCCACTTT. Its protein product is CATSDVTGGPLHF.

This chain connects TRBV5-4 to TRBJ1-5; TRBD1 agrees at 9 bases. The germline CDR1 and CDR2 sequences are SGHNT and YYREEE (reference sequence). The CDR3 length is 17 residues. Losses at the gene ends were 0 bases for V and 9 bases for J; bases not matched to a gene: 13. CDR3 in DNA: TGTGCCAGCAGCTTGGGTGGGGACGGACAGGGGAATAGGCCCCAGCATTTT. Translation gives CASSLGGDGQGNRPQHF. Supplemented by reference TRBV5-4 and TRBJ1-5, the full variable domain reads ETGVTQSPTHLIKTRGQQVTLRCSSQSGHNTVSWYQQALGQGPQFIFQYYREEENGRGNFPPRFSGLQFPNYSSELNVNALELDDSALYLCASSLGGDGQGNRPQHFGDGTRLSIL.

CDR3: CASNLDRDSPLHF. In DNA form, the CDR3 reads TGCGCCAGCAACCTGGACAGGGATTCACCCCTCCACTTT. The J gene is TRBJ1-6, the V gene TRBV5-1; 8 positions match TRBD1. Trimming removed 6 bases from V and 8 bases from J; junction bases left unmatched: 4. CDR3 length: 13 amino acids. Germline assignment: CDR1 SGHRS and CDR2 YFSETQ.